A single sample is the source of the 21 T cell receptor beta chains below, sequenced in a study of blood T cells in healthy people across ages. With a J-beta primer mix and a sample-barcoded 5' primer, a second PCR ran about 7 to 11 cycles. From the 5' RACE reads, TCRdb called clonotypes with MiXCR, one entry per CDR3 protein. The table shows hundreds of thousands of distinct CDR3 sequences, with 40% to 45% occurring only once. The sample taken for sequencing was blood. The receptor source for this set is an older man in good health.

Comment on this clonotype: One base away lies a much larger clone, so this may be a sequencing read error. This CDR3 is CASSQEAGGSDEQYF. The DNA of the CDR3 is TGTGCCAGCAGCCAAGAAGCGGGAGGGAGCGACGAGCAGTACTTC. The V and J genes are TRBV4-2 and TRBJ2-5; 10 bases fit TRBD2. The J call may be faulty, since TRBJ2-7 better matches the DNA end. CDR1 and CDR2 (germline): LGHNA, YNFKEQ. The CDR3 consists of 15 residues.

The chain employs TRBV24-1 and TRBJ2-6; 7 nucleotides agree with TRBD1. The CDR3 covers 17 residues. Germline V lookup: CDR1 KGHDR, CDR2 SFDVKD. With 4 bases clipped from V and 0 bases from J, the junction kept 5 bases outside the gene matches. CDR3 DNA: TGTGCCACCAGTGACCCAGACAGGGTCTCTGGGGCCAACGTCCTGACTTTC. It encodes CATSDPDRVSGANVLTF.

The chain uses TRBV9 and TRBJ2-7; TRBD2 matches 9 bases. J was trimmed by 2 bases and V by 0 bases; bases with no gene match: 6. The germline V gene encodes CDR1 SGDLS and CDR2 YYNGEE. The CDR3 extends over 16 amino acids. CDR3 in DNA: TGTGCCAGCAGCGTAGGCGGGAGGGCCGTAACCTACGAGCAGTACTTC. Encoded protein: CASSVGGRAVTYEQYF.

This clonotype appeared once. V usage is TRBV6-5 and J usage is TRBJ1-2; TRBD1 aligns across 12 bases. The germline CDR1 and CDR2 sequences are MNHEY and SVGAGI. The CDR3 sequence is 16 residues long. V lost 6 bases, J lost 7 bases, and 12 bases stayed unmatched. The CDR3 nucleotides read TGTGCCAGCAGCGGGACAGGGGGCCCCGGGGCTGGTGGCTACACCTTC. Its protein product is CASSGTGGPGAGGYTF.

This clonotype was seen only a few times. CDR3 protein: CASRPTGGQNTEAFF. The CDR3 DNA follows: TGTGCCAGCAGACCTACAGGGGGTCAAAACACTGAAGCTTTCTTT. The chain is built from TRBV7-2 and TRBJ1-1, with TRBD1 matching over 8 bases. Germline loops: CDR1 SGHTA, CDR2 FQGNSA. This CDR3 spans 15 amino acids. Trimming removed 6 bases from V and 2 bases from J; junction bases left unmatched: 8.

The J gene is TRBJ1-4, the V gene TRBV5-6; D is unresolved. CDR3 length equals 15 residues. The V gene's germline CDR1 is SGHDT and CDR2 YYEEEE. Trimming took 4 bases from V and 8 from J, leaving 18 bases between them. This CDR3 is CASSLGRISGEKLFF. The CDR3 nucleotides read TGTGCCAGCAGCCTTGGACGGATCAGTGGGGAAAAACTGTTTTTT.

The V call is TRBV28, the J call TRBJ1-5; D ambiguous. The V gene lost 8 bases and the J gene lost 5 bases, with 10 bases spanning the gap. CDR3 length: 12 amino acids. CDR1 MDHEN and CDR2 SYDVKM come from the germline V gene. The CDR3 DNA follows: TGTGCCAGCGCCACAGACGATCAGCCCCAGCATTTT. Protein sequence: CASATDDQPQHF.

The rearrangement uses TRBV28 and TRBJ2-3, with D possibly being TRBD1 (5 bases). CDR1 MDHEN and CDR2 SYDVKM come from the germline V gene. V was pared by 2 bases and J by 1 base, with 16 bases between. The CDR3 loop spans 17 amino acids. CDR3 DNA: TGTGCCAGCAGTTTAGCGGACACCTCCAGAGGCACAGATACGCAGTATTTT. Translated: CASSLADTSRGTDTQYF.

This clonotype came up a few times. The rearrangement uses TRBV18 and TRBJ2-5; 7 positions match TRBD2. Unmatched junction bases numbered 13, after V lost 4 bases and J lost 5 bases. This CDR3 region has 16 residues. The germline V gene encodes CDR1 KGHSH and CDR2 LQKENI. In DNA, the CDR3 is TGTGCCAGCTCACAAAGGTCCGGGAGGAAGAGGGAGACCCAGTACTTC. This sequence encodes CASSQRSGRKRETQYF.

The genes are TRBV2 and TRBJ2-4; D may be TRBD1 (6 bases). The DNA end is more similar to TRBJ2-7, so the J call may be wrong. The CDR3 sequence is 16 residues long. The germline CDR1 and CDR2 sequences are SNHLY and FYNNEI. CDR3 sequence reads: CASSRRETGTSSEQYF. The CDR3 region has the DNA TGTGCCAGCAGCCGACGTGAGACAGGTACCTCTAGCGAGCAGTACTTC.

For this clonotype: A much larger clone sits a single nucleotide away, making a read error possible. The V call is TRBV24-1, the J call TRBJ2-5; TRBD2 aligns across 8 bases. Gene TRBJ2-7 matches the end of the DNA better, so the J call may be wrong. The CDR3 has 17 residues. Germline CDR1 is KGHDR and CDR2 is SFDVKD. CDR3 sequence: CATSDMPGRAEPYEQYF. The CDR3 coding sequence is TGTGCCACCAGTGATATGCCCGGGAGGGCCGAACCCTACGAGCAGTACTTC.

V and J are TRBV5-6 and TRBJ1-5, with D perhaps matching TRBD1 (5 bases). The CDR3 sequence is 15 residues long. Trimming left V 4 bases short and J 0 bases short, with 11 bases between. Germline CDR1 is SGHDT and CDR2 is YYEEEE. CDR3 loop: CASSRRGYSNQPQHF. DNA for the CDR3: TGTGCCAGCAGCCGACGGGGGTATAGCAATCAGCCCCAGCATTTT.

In its sample, this clonotype was seen many times. The rearrangement links TRBV5-1 to TRBJ2-6, with D tentatively TRBD1 (5 bases). The germline CDR1 and CDR2 sequences are SGHRS and YFSETQ. The length of the CDR3 is 15 residues. V was trimmed by 2 bases and J by 6 bases, leaving 12 bases between them. CDR3 region: CASSFGGAEANVLTF. CDR3 DNA sequence: TGCGCCAGCAGCTTTGGTGGGGCTGAGGCCAACGTCCTGACTTTC.

The rearrangement uses TRBV4-3 and TRBJ2-1; TRBD2 aligns across 7 bases. J lost 0 bases, V lost 3 bases, and 2 bases had no gene match. The CDR3 length is 15 residues. Looked up from germline, CDR1 is LGHNA and CDR2 is YSLEER. The CDR3 sequence is CASSQGGNSYNEQFF. The DNA of the CDR3 is TGCGCCAGCAGCCAGGGGGGGAACTCCTACAATGAGCAGTTCTTC.

The chain carries TRBV2 and TRBJ2-5; no clear D gene. The J call may be faulty, since TRBJ2-7 better matches the DNA end. The length of the CDR3 is 14 residues. Germline-derived CDR1 and CDR2 are SNHLY and FYNNEI. CDR3 sequence (DNA): TGTGCCAGCAGTGCTCTTACAGCCACCTACGAGCAGTACTTC. Protein sequence: CASSALTATYEQYF.

The chain has TRBV5-6 and TRBJ1-6; D gene uncertain. This CDR3 region has 16 residues. V dropped 1 base and J dropped 4 bases, with 12 bases sitting between them. Germline CDR1 is SGHDT and CDR2 is YYEEEE. The DNA for the CDR3 is TGTGCCAGCAGCTTGTACAAGGGATCTTATAATTCACCCCTCCACTTT. Its translation is CASSLYKGSYNSPLHF.

This clonotype was seen many times. A read error may explain this, as a much larger clone is one base away. The chain uses TRBV6-2 or TRBV6-3 and TRBJ1-5; maybe TRBD1 (6 bases). The V and J ends lost 6 bases and 9 bases respectively, with 21 bases between them. Germline V gives CDR1 MNHEY, CDR2 SVGEGT. CDR3 size: 15 residues. The CDR3 nucleotides are TGTGCCAGCAGCACCGGAAGTGGACAGTCTTGGCCCCAGCATTTT. This sequence encodes CASSTGSGQSWPQHF.

The rearrangement joins TRBV7-2 to TRBJ2-5, with D perhaps assigned TRBD1 or TRBD2 (5 bases each). Germline CDR1 and CDR2: SGHTA and FQGNSA. Trimming left V 5 bases short and J 5 bases short, with 15 bases between. The CDR3 runs to 14 residues. For the CDR3, the DNA is TGTGCCAGCAGCCAGGGCCCAACGGGGGAGACCCAGTACTTC. The encoded protein is CASSQGPTGETQYF.

This clonotype was found many times. The chain couples TRBV12-3 or TRBV12-4 to TRBJ1-5, with D possibly TRBD1 on 5 matching bases. Trimming stripped 0 bases from V and 13 bases from J, with 13 bases between. The CDR3 runs to 13 residues. The chain's CDR3 is CASSLATPRVQHF. CDR3 sequence (DNA): TGTGCCAGCAGTTTAGCCACTCCCAGGGTTCAGCATTTT.

The chain couples TRBV7-8 to TRBJ2-1; tentatively, D is TRBD1 or TRBD2 (5 bases each). Deletions cut 3 bases from V and 7 bases from J, with 16 bases between. The CDR3 runs 15 residues. CDR1 is SGHVS and CDR2 is FQNEAQ in the germline V gene. CDR3 amino acids: CASSFYGEWGNEQFF. The CDR3 DNA follows: TGTGCCAGCAGCTTTTACGGCGAGTGGGGGAATGAGCAGTTCTTC.

The CDR3 here is CASSHLGDGVYEQYF. As DNA, the CDR3 is TGTGCCAGCAGCCACCTTGGGGACGGCGTCTACGAGCAGTACTTC. V usage is TRBV3-1 and J usage is TRBJ2-7, with D possibly being TRBD1 or TRBD2 (5 bases each). Germline values: CDR1 LGHDT, CDR2 YNNKEL (reference sequence). There are 15 residues in the CDR3. Trimming removed 3 bases at V and 3 bases at J, with 15 bases between.